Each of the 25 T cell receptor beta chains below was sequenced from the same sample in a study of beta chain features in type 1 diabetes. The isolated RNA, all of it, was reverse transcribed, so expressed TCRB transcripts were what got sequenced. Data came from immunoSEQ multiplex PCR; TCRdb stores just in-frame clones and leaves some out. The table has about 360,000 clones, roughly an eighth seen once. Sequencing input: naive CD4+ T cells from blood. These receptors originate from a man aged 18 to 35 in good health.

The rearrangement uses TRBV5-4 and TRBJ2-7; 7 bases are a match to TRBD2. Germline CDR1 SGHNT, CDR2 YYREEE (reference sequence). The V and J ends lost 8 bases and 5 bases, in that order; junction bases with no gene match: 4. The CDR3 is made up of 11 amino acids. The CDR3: CASGRVHEQYF. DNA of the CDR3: TGTGCCAGTGGGAGGGTCCACGAGCAGTACTTC.

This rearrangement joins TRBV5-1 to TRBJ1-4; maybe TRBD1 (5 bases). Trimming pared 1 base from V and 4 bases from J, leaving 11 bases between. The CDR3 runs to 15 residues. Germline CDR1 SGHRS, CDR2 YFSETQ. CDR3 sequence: CASSLTHQGNEKLFF. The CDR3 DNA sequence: TGCGCCAGCAGCTTGACCCACCAGGGTAATGAAAAACTGTTTTTT.

DNA of the CDR3: TGTGCCAGCGCAAGTTTAGGACAGGGGGCTCTGAATGAGCAGTTCTTC. This translates into CASASLGQGALNEQFF. This rearrangement joins TRBV28 to TRBJ2-1; TRBD1 matches 11 bases. The germline V gene has CDR1 MDHEN and CDR2 SYDVKM. CDR3 length equals 16 residues. The junction had 13 bases not matched to a gene; V was cut back by 8 bases and J by 7 bases. Filled out from reference TRBV28 and TRBJ2-1, the complete variable domain reads DVKVTQSSRYLVKRTGEKVFLECVQDMDHENMFWYRQDPGLGLRLIYFSYDVKMKEKGDIPEGYSVSREKKERFSLILESASTNQTSMYLCASASLGQGALNEQFFGPGTRLTVL.

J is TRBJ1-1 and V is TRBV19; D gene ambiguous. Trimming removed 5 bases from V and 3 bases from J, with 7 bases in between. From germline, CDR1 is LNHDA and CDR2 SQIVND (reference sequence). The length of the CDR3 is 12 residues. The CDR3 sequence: CASSERYTEAFF. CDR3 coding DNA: TGTGCCAGTAGTGAACGGTACACTGAAGCTTTCTTT.

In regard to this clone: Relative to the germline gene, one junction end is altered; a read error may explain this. This chain's CDR3 is CASSPKVGQGYEQYF. CDR3 in DNA: TGCGCCAGCAGCCCAAAGGTAGGACAGGGCTACGAGCAGTACTTC. The chain employs TRBV5-4 and TRBJ2-7; 8 bases match TRBD1. CDR3 length: 15 residues. Germline V gene data show CDR1 as SGHNT and CDR2 as YYREEE (reference sequence).

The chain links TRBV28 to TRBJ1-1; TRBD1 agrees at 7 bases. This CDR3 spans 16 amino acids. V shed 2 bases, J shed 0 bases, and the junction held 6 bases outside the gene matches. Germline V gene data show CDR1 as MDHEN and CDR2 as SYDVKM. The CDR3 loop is CASSLTGTAMNTEAFF. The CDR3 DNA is TGTGCCAGCAGTTTAACCGGGACAGCCATGAACACTGAAGCTTTCTTT.

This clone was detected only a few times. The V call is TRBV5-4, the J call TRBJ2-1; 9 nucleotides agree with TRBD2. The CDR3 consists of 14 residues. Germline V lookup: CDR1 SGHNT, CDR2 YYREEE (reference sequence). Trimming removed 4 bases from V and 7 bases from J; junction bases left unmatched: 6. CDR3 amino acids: CASSGDSGGNEQFF. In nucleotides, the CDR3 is TGTGCCAGCAGCGGGGATAGCGGGGGTAATGAGCAGTTCTTC.

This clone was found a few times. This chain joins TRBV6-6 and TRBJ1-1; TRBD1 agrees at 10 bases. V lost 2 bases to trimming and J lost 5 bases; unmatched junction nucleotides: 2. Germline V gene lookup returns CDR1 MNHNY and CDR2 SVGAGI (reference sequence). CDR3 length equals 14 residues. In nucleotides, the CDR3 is TGTGCCAGCAGTTACACGGACAGGGGGACTGAAGCTTTCTTT. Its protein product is CASSYTDRGTEAFF.

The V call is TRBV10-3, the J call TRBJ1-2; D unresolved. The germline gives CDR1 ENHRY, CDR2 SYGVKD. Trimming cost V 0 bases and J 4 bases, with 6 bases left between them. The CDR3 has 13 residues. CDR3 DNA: TGTGCCATCAGTGAGTCGGCGGGCTATGGCTACACCTTC. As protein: CAISESAGYGYTF.

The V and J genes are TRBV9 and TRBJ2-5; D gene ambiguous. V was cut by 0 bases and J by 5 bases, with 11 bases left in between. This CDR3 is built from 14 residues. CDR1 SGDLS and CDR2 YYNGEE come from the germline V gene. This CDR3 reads CASSVGVSVETQYF. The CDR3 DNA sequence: TGTGCCAGCAGCGTAGGAGTCTCGGTCGAGACCCAGTACTTC.

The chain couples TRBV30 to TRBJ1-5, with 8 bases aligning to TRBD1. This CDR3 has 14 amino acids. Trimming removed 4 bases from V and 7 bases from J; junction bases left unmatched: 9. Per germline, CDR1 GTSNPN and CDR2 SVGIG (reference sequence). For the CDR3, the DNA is TGTGCCTGGAACACTGGCAGGGGGCTACAGCCCCAGCATTTT. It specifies CAWNTGRGLQPQHF.

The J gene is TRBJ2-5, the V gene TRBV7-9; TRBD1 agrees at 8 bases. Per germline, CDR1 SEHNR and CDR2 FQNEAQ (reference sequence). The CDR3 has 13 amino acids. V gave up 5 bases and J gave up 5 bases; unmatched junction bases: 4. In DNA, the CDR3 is TGTGCCAGCAGCAGACAGGGGACGGAGACCCAGTACTTC. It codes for CASSRQGTETQYF.

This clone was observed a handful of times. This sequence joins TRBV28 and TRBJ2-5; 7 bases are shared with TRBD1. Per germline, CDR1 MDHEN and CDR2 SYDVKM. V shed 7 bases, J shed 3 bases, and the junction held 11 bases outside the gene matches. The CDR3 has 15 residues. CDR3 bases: TGTGCCAGCACTAAGTATCCAGGGGGAGAAGAGACCCAGTACTTC. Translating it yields CASTKYPGGEETQYF. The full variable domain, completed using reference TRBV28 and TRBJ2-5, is DVKVTQSSRYLVKRTGEKVFLECVQDMDHENMFWYRQDPGLGLRLIYFSYDVKMKEKGDIPEGYSVSREKKERFSLILESASTNQTSMYLCASTKYPGGEETQYFGPGTRLLVL.

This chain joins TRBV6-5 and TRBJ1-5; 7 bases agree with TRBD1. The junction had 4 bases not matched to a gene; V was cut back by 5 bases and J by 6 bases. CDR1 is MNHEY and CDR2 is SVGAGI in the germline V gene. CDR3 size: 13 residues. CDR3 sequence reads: CASSRQGGQPQHF. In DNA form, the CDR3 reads TGTGCCAGCAGTCGACAGGGAGGTCAGCCCCAGCATTTT.

CDR3 in DNA: TGCGCCAGCAGCCCAGACAGGGCAAGTGGTAATGAGCAGTTCTTC. It is translated as CASSPDRASGNEQFF. The V call is TRBV5-1, the J call TRBJ2-1; 7 nucleotides match TRBD1. The CDR3 length is 15 residues. After removal of 4 bases from V and 7 bases from J, the junction contained 11 bases not matched to a gene. Per germline, CDR1 SGHRS and CDR2 YFSETQ.

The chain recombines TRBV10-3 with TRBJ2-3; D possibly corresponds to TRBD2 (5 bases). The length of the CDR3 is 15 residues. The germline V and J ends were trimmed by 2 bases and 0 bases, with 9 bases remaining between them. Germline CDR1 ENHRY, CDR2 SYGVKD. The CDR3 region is CAISEDGRSTDTQYF. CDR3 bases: TGTGCCATCAGTGAGGATGGGAGAAGCACAGATACGCAGTATTTT.

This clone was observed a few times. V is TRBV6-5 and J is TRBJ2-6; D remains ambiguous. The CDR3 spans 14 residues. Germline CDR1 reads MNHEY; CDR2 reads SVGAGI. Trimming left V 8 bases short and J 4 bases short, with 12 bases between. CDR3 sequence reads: CASGWLAGANVLTF. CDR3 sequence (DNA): TGTGCCAGCGGGTGGTTAGCAGGGGCCAACGTCCTGACTTTC.

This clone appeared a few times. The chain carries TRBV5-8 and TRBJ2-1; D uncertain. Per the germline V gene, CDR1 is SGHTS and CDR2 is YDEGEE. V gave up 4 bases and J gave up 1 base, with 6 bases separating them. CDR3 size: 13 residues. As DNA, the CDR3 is TGTGCCAGCAGCATCGGTTCCTACAATGAGCAGTTCTTC. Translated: CASSIGSYNEQFF.

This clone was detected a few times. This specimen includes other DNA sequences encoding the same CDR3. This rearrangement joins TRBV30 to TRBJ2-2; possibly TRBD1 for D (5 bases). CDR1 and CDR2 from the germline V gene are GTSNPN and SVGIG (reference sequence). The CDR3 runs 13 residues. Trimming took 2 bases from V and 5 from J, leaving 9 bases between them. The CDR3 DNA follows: TGTGCCTGGAGTCTCAGGGATACCGGGGAGCTGTTTTTT. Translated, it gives CAWSLRDTGELFF.

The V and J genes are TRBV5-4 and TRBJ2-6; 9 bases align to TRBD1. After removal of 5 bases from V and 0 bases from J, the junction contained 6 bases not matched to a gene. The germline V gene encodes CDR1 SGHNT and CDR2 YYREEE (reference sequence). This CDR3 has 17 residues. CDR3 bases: TGTGCCAGCAGTCCCGGGACAGGGTACTCTGGGGCCAACGTCCTGACTTTC. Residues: CASSPGTGYSGANVLTF.

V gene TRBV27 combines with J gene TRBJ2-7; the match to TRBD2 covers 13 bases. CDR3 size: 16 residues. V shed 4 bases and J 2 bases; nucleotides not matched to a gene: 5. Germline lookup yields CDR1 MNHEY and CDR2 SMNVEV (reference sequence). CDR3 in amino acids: CASSSLGTSGAYEQYF. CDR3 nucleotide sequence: TGTGCCAGCAGTTCGTTGGGGACTAGCGGGGCCTACGAGCAGTACTTC.

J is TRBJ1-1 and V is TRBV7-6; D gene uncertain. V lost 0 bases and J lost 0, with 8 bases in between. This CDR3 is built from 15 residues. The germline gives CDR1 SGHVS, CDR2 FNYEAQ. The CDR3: CASSLADSLNTEAFF. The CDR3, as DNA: TGTGCCAGCAGCTTAGCGGACTCCCTGAACACTGAAGCTTTCTTT.

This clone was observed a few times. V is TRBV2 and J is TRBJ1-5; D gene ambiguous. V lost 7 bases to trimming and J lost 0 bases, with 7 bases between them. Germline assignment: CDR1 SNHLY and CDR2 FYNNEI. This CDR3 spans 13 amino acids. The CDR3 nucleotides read TGTGCCAGCAATCAGAATAGCAATCAGCCCCAGCATTTT. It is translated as CASNQNSNQPQHF.

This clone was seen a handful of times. The CDR3 nucleotides are TGTGCCAGCAGCTCTCCCCCATTAGCGGGAGCGTCCTACGAGCAGTACTTC. Amino acids: CASSSPPLAGASYEQYF. This chain connects TRBV7-9 to TRBJ2-5; 9 positions agree with TRBD2. The DNA matches TRBJ2-7 better at its end, which makes the J call doubtful. This CDR3 comprises 17 residues. The V gene's germline CDR1 is SEHNR and CDR2 FQNEAQ (reference sequence).

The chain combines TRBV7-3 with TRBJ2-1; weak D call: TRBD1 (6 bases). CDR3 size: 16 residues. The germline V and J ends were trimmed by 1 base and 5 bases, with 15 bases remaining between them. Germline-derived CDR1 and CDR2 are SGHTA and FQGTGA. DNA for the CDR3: TGTGCCAGCAGCTTAAGTTCCCAGGGGCCGAACAATGAGCAGTTCTTC. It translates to CASSLSSQGPNNEQFF.